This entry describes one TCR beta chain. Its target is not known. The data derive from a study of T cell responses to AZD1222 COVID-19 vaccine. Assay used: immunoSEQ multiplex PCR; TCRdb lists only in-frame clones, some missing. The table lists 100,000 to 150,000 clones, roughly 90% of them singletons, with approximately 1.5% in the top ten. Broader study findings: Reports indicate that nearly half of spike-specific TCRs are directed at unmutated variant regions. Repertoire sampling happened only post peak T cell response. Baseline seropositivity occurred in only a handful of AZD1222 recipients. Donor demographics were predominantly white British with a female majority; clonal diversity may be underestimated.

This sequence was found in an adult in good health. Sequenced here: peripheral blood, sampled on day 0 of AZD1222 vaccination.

CDR3 region: CASSKYGTTYEQYF. For the CDR3, the DNA is TGTGCCAGCAGCAAGTACGGAACCACCTACGAGCAGTACTTC. The V and J genes are TRBV7-2 and TRBJ2-7, with unresolved D. Germline CDR1 SGHTA, CDR2 FQGNSA. V dropped 5 bases and J dropped 2 bases, with 13 bases sitting between them. CDR3 length equals 14 residues. Full variable domain (missing parts from reference TRBV7-2 and TRBJ2-7): GAGVSQSPSNKVTEKGKDVELRCDPISGHTALYWYRQSLGQGLEFLIYFQGNSAPDKSGLPSDRFSAERTGGSVSTLTIQRTQQEDSAVYLCASSKYGTTYEQYFGPGTRLTVT.